This T cell receptor (beta chain) was found in a study of identifying expanded T cells in peripheral blood. Generated by immunoSEQ multiplex PCR, the TCRdb table keeps only in-frame clones and is missing some. This sample has about 110,000 clones, with around 90% found just once. Regarding this clone: Its matching antigen is unknown.

Regarding the study as a whole: Differentially abundant clones: 0.95 to 1.5 between replicates, 16.4 at about two weeks, around 19 at four. Clone count variance between roughly two-week samples rose with total template count.

The source is a person aged 18 to 69 in good health. The material sequenced was blood.

The chain's CDR3 is CASSGRTSGADTQYF. In nucleotides, the CDR3 is TGTGCCAGCAGCGGCCGGACTAGCGGCGCAGATACGCAGTATTTT. This chain connects TRBV7-9 to TRBJ2-3; 10 bases agree with TRBD2. Trimming took 5 bases from V and 4 from J; bases not matched to a gene: 6. The CDR3 length is 15 residues. The germline V gene encodes CDR1 SEHNR and CDR2 FQNEAQ (reference sequence).